The clone carrying this T cell receptor (beta chain) was recorded a few times. Its specificity is not known. These data originate in a study of shared clonotypes between healthy human individuals. Points from the study as a whole: Some naive CD4 clonotypes, about 5%, turned up in common across a few donors. Estimated clonotype richness was generally higher in naive than memory subsets.

The data were produced by immunoSEQ multiplex PCR, yet TCRdb's version contains in-frame clones alone and is incomplete. The sample records roughly 1,800,000 clones, about 95% being singletons. Germline lookup yields CDR1 MNHEY and CDR2 SVGAGI. The trim removed 6 bases at V and 7 bases at J, leaving 10 bases unmatched. The CDR3 is 15 residues long. Naive CD8 isolation took CD45RO-negative cells positively selected for CCR7 and excluded terminally differentiated effector memory CD45RA+ cells. This clonotype originated in a man between 18 and 35 years old in good health. The sequencing sample was made of naive CD8+ T cells sorted from blood. This sequence joins TRBV6-5 and TRBJ2-1, with TRBD2 matching over 9 bases. The DNA for the CDR3 is TGTGCCAGCAGCGCCGTAGCGGGAGCGGGGAATGAGCAGTTCTTC. Its protein product is CASSAVAGAGNEQFF.